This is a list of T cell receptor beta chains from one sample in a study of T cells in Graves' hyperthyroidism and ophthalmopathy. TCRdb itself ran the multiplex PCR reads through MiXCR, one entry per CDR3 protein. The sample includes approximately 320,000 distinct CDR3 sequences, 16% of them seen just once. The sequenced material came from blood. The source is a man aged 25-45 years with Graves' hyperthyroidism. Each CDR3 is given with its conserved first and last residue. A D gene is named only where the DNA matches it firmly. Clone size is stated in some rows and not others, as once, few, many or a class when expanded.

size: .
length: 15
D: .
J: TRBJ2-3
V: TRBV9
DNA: TGTGCCAGCAGCCCAATACCGCACATGACAGATACGCAGTATTTT
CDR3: CASSPIPHMTDTQYF

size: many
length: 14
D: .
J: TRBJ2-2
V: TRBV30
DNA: TGTGCCTGGAGTGGTAGCGTGAACACCGGGGAGCTGTTTTTT
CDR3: CAWSGSVNTGELFF

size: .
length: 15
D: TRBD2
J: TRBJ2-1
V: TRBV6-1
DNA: TGTGCCAGCAGTTGGGGACTAGCGGGTCACAATGAGCAGTTCTTC
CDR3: CASSWGLAGHNEQFF

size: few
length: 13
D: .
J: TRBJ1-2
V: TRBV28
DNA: TGTGCCAGCAGTTTAGGCGACTCGGGTGGCTACACCTTC
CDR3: CASSLGDSGGYTF

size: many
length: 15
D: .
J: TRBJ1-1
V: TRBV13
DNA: TGTGCCAGCAGCTGGGCCGGGACGGCGAACACTGAAGCTTTCTTT
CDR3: CASSWAGTANTEAFF

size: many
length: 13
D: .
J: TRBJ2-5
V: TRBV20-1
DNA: TGCAGTGCGACCCCGGGCCGGAGGCAGACCCAGTACTTC
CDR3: CSATPGRRQTQYF

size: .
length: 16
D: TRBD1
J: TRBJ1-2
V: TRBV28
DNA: TGTGCCAGCAGTTTAGGGATTGGGACAGGGGTTCATGGCTACACCTTC
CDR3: CASSLGIGTGVHGYTF

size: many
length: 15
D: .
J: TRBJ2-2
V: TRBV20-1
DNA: TGCAGTGCTAGCCGTCAGGGGCGGACCACCGGGGAGCTGTTTTTT
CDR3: CSASRQGRTTGELFF

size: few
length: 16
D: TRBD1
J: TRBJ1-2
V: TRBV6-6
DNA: TGTGCCAGCAGTTACACTACAACAGGGGACAACTATGGCTACACCTTC
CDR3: CASSYTTTGDNYGYTF

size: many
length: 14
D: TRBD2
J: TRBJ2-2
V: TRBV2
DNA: TGTGCCAGCAACTGGCGGGAGAGTACCGGGGAGCTGTTTTTT
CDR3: CASNWRESTGELFF

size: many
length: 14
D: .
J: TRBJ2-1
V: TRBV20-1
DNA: TGCAGTGCCCTGGACCCACGGGGTTTCGATGAGCAGTTCTTC
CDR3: CSALDPRGFDEQFF

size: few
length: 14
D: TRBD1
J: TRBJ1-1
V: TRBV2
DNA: TGTGCCAGCAGCGAGGACAGGGGGGTCACTGAAGCTTTCTTT
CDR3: CASSEDRGVTEAFF

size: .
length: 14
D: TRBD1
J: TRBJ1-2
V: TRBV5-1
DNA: TGCGCCAGCAGCGGGGGACAGGCTAACTATGGCTACACCTTC
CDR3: CASSGGQANYGYTF

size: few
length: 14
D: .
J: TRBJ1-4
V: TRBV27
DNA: TGTGCCAGCAGTGGCTGGACAGCTAATGAAGAACTGTTTTTT
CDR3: CASSGWTANEELFF

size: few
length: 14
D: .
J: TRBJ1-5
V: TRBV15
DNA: TGTGCCACCAGTGGCAGGTCGCACAATCAGCCCCAGCATTTT
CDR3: CATSGRSHNQPQHF

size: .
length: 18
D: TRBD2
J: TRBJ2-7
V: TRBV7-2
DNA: TGTGCCAGCAGTCCACTACCCAGCTTAGCGGGACGACCCTACGAGCAGTACTTC
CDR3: CASSPLPSLAGRPYEQYF

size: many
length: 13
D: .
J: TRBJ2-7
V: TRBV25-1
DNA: TGTGCCAGCAGTGCTACCCATGACTACGAGCAGTACTTC
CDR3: CASSATHDYEQYF

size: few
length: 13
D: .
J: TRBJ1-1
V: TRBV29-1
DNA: TGCAGCGTCCTACGACGGCAGAACACTGAAGCTTTCTTT
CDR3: CSVLRRQNTEAFF

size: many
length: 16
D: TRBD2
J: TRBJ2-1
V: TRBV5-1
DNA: TGCGCCAGCAGCTTGTCACCGGGACTAGCATCCAATGAGCAGTTCTTC
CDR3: CASSLSPGLASNEQFF

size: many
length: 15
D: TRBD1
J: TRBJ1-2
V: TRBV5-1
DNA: TGCGCCAGCAGCCTCGGACAGGGGGAAGGCTATGGCTACACCTTC
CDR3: CASSLGQGEGYGYTF

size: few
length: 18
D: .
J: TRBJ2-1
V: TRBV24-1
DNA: TGTGCCACCAGTGACTCGTTACAACGGGGACGGTTTTACAATGAGCAGTTCTTC
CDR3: CATSDSLQRGRFYNEQFF

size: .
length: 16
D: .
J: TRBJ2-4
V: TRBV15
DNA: TGTGCCACCAGCAGGTTTCCGGGGGTTCAGCGGGACATTCAGTACTTC
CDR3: CATSRFPGVQRDIQYF

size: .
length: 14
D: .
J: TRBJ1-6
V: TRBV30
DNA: TGTGCCTGGAGTTTCGGGTCGGGAGATTCACCCCTCCACTTT
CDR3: CAWSFGSGDSPLHF

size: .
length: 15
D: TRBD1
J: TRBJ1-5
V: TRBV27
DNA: TGTGCCAGCAGGGAACAGGGGGCGGGCTATCAGCCCCAGCATTTT
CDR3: CASREQGAGYQPQHF

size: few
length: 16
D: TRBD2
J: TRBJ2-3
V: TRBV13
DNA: TGTGCCAGCAGCTTGGGAGCGGGAGGGCCGCCAAATACGCAGTATTTT
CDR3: CASSLGAGGPPNTQYF

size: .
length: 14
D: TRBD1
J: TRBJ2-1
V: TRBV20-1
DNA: TGCAGTGCTAGAGACCCTGGAACAGGGGGTCTCTCGTTCTTC
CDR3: CSARDPGTGGLSFF

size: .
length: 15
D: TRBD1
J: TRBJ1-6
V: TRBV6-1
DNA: TGTGCCAGCAGAAGCCGACAGGGCCCGGAAGCGCCCCTCCACTTT
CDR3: CASRSRQGPEAPLHF

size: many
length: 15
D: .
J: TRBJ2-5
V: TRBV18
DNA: TGTGCCAGCTCACCCCCCTCGGAGCGAGGTGGGACCCAGTACTTC
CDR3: CASSPPSERGGTQYF

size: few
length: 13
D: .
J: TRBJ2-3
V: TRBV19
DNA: TGTGCCAGTAGTATAGGGGGCGCAGATACGCAGTATTTT
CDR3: CASSIGGADTQYF

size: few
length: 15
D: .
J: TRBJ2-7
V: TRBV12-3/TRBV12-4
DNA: TGTGCCAGCAGTTCTTTTACAGCTCCACCCTACGAGCAGTACTTC
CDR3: CASSSFTAPPYEQYF

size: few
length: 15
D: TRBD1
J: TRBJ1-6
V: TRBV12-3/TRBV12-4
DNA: TGTGCCAGCAGTGACCGGGACAGGTGGGATTCACCCCTCCACTTT
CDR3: CASSDRDRWDSPLHF

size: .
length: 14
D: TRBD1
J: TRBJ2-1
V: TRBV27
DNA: TGTGCCAGCAGCTTAGTACAGGGGGCCAATGAGCAGTTCTTC
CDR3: CASSLVQGANEQFF

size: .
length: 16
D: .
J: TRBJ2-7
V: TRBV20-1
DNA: TGCAGTGCTAGCCCCGGGGACAGAATAGCGGGTAGTGAGCAGTACTTC
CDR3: CSASPGDRIAGSEQYF

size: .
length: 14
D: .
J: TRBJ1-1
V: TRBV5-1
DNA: TGCGCCAGCAGCCTGCAGGGTTTGTTCACTGAAGCTTTCTTT
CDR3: CASSLQGLFTEAFF

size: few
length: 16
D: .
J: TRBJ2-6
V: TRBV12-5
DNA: TGTGCTAGTGGTTTGGTAGGCGTGGATGGGGCCAACGTCCTGACTTTC
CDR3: CASGLVGVDGANVLTF

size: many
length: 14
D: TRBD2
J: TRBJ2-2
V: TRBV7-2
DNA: TGTGCCAGCAGCCTTCAGCGGGAGCACGGGGAGCTGTTTTTT
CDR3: CASSLQREHGELFF

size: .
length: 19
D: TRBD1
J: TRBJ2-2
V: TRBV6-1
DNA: TGTGCCAGCAGCTACTCCAGGGACAGGGTGTTATTAGGCACCGGGGAGCTGTTTTTT
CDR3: CASSYSRDRVLLGTGELFF

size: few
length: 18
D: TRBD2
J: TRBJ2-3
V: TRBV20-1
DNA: TGCAGTGCTAGAGATCTCCTAGCGGGAGGCTCTAGCACAGATACGCAGTATTTT
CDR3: CSARDLLAGGSSTDTQYF

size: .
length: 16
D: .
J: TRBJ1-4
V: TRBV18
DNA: TGTGCCAGCTCACCCACCTCCGGAGCCCTGGGGGAAAAACTGTTTTTT
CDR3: CASSPTSGALGEKLFF

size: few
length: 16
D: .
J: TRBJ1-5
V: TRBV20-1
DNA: TGCAGTGCTAAGGGGGGTGGACCTGATAGCAATCAGCCCCAGCATTTT
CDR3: CSAKGGGPDSNQPQHF

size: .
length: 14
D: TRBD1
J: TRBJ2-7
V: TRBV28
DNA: TGTGCCAGCAGTTTATGGGGGGACAGCGCCGAGCAGTACTTC
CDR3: CASSLWGDSAEQYF

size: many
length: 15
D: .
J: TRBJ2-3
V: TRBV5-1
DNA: TGCGCCAGCAGCTTGGCTGGGTTTACTACAGATACGCAGTATTTT
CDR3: CASSLAGFTTDTQYF

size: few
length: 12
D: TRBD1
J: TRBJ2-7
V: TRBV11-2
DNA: TGTGCCAGCGGGGGACAGGCCTACGAGCAGTACTTC
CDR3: CASGGQAYEQYF

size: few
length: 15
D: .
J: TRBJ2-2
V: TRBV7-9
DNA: TGTGCCAGCTCTCACAGGGTTACGAACACCGGGGAGCTGTTTTTT
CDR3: CASSHRVTNTGELFF

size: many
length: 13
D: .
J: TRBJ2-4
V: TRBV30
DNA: TGTGCCTGGAGTGGGGGGGTTGGAAACATTCAGTACTTC
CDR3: CAWSGGVGNIQYF

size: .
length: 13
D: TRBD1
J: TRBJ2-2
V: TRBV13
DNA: TGTGCCAGCAGCTCGGACAGGACTGGGGAGCTGTTTTTT
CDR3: CASSSDRTGELFF

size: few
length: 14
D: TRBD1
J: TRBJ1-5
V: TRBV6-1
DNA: TGTGCCAGCAGTTCCCGACAGGGACATCAGCCCCAGCATTTT
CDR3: CASSSRQGHQPQHF

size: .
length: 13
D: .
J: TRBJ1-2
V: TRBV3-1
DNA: TGTGCCAGCAGCCAAGGGACCTCATATGGCTACACCTTC
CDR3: CASSQGTSYGYTF

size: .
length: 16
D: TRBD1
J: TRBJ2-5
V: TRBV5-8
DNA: TGTGCCAGCAGCGCAACCGGGACAGGGTCGATAGAGACCCAGTACTTC
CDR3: CASSATGTGSIETQYF

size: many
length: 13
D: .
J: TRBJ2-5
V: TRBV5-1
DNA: TGCGCCAGCAGCAACAGGGTTGGGGAGACCCAGTACTTC
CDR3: CASSNRVGETQYF